This TCR beta chain was sequenced for a study of OX40 agonist ivuxolimab in advanced cancers. Study-level background: Every 2 weeks, patients received ivuxolimab intravenously, dosed at 0.01 to 10 mg/kg. Antecedent anti-PD-1, anti-PD-L1 or anti-CTLA-4 therapy was permissible, with roughly 36% having received some.

The CDR3 has 17 residues. Germline values: CDR1 MDHEN, CDR2 SYDVKM. V lost 7 bases to trimming and J lost 0 bases, with 16 bases between them. Cycle 7 day 1, cycle 4 day 1, and baseline were the timepoints at which blood was sampled. Assay: immunoSEQ multiplex PCR; the TCRdb copy retains only in-frame clones and omits some. The sample lists about 69,000 clones, 85% to 90% occurring once. The receptor was derived from an adult with an advanced solid tumor such as melanoma, head and neck, liver or kidney cancer. The chain joins TRBV28 to TRBJ1-6; TRBD1 might be the D (5 bases). The sequencing here drew on CD4+ or CD8+ T cells sorted from blood, taken in a trial of the OX40 agonist ivuxolimab. The DNA of the CDR3 is TGTGCCAGCAATCTCAGGGTACCACGCTCCTATAATTCACCCCTCCACTTT. It is translated as CASNLRVPRSYNSPLHF.